This T cell receptor beta chain was obtained from a study of PD-1 blockade in classical Hodgkin lymphoma. The sample's time point: cycle 4 day 1 (C4D1), after 5 to 7 weeks of nivolumab. Patients all relapsed after autologous stem cell transplantation, and there was variation in brentuximab vedotin exposure. Patients showed best responses of complete response, partial response or progressive disease. Regarding this clone: Its antigen is not known.

From germline, CDR1 is LNHDA and CDR2 SQIVND (reference sequence). The CDR3 is 14 residues long. V lost 1 base and J lost 6; bases outside the gene matches: 3. Study outcomes and limitations: By cycle point C4D1, TCR diversity had risen significantly in CD4+ cells (but not CD8+ cells).

Measured with immunoSEQ multiplex PCR; TCRdb has only the in-frame clones, and not every one. The top ten clones hold about 17% of a sample with tens of thousands of clones, more than 80% of them seen once. The clonotype originates from a human donor with classical Hodgkin lymphoma. The gene calls are TRBV19 and TRBJ2-1, with 7 bases identical to TRBD2. The sequences come from peripheral blood mononuclear cells (PBMCs), collected before the fourth cycle of nivolumab. The CDR3 DNA follows: TGTGCCAGTAGTATAGGCGGGAGCTCCAATGAGCAGTTCTTC. Residues: CASSIGGSSNEQFF.